Below, 21 T cell receptor beta chains from the same sample are listed, as sequenced in a study of shared clonotypes between healthy human individuals. Using immunoSEQ multiplex PCR, the repertoire was profiled, and TCRdb retains in-frame clones only, with some absent. Among around 750,000 clones, 74% were seen once, and the ten largest hold 1.5% to 2%. The specimen sequenced was memory CD4+ T cells sorted from blood. Subset reported: CD45RA-negative fraction. These receptors came from a woman younger than 45 in good health.

V and J are TRBV25-1 and TRBJ2-1, with TRBD2 identical over 12 bases. Germline CDR1 and CDR2: MGHDK and SYGVNS. V dropped 2 bases and J dropped 4; count of bases not matched to a gene: 9. The CDR3 runs 18 residues. CDR3 nucleotides: TGTGCCAGCAGTGAAAGACTAGCGGGAGATCAATCTTACAATGAGCAGTTCTTC. The encoded protein is CASSERLAGDQSYNEQFF.

The chain links TRBV4-1 to TRBJ1-5, with 8 bases fitting TRBD1. This CDR3 region has 15 residues. Germline V gene sequence: CDR1 MGHRA, CDR2 YSYEKL. V trimming: 3 bases; J trimming: 8 bases; junction bases outside the gene matches: 9. The CDR3 DNA follows: TGCGCCAGCAGCCATGGGGACAGGCCTCTTGAGCCCCAGCATTTT. Protein: CASSHGDRPLEPQHF.

V usage is TRBV5-1 and J usage is TRBJ2-3; tentatively, D is TRBD1 (5 bases). V lost 4 bases, J lost 3 bases, and 27 bases lay in between. CDR3 size: 19 residues. CDR1 and CDR2 from the germline V gene are SGHRS and YFSETQ. CDR3 sequence reads: CASSLSSYRIGRWTDTQYF. The CDR3 DNA reads TGCGCCAGCAGCCTGTCGAGCTACAGGATTGGACGGTGGACAGATACGCAGTATTTT.

The sample holds one count of this clone. This chain joins TRBV7-8 and TRBJ2-1, with TRBD1 matching over 7 bases. Germline V gene sequence: CDR1 SGHVS, CDR2 FQNEAQ. The CDR3 has 17 residues. J lost 1 base, V lost 3 bases, and 9 bases had no gene match. CDR3 DNA: TGTGCCAGCAGCTTGAAGGACAGGCCTTTTTCCTACAATGAGCAGTTCTTC. Residues: CASSLKDRPFSYNEQFF.

This chain joins TRBV5-1 and TRBJ1-4; D remains ambiguous. The germline V gene has CDR1 SGHRS and CDR2 YFSETQ. The CDR3 runs to 15 residues. V was clipped by 5 bases and J by 4 bases, with 15 bases between them. This chain's CDR3 is CASRPLPERNEKLFF. In nucleotides, the CDR3 is TGCGCCAGCAGACCTCTCCCAGAACGTAATGAAAAACTGTTTTTT. Together with reference TRBV5-1 and TRBJ1-4, the CDR3 gives the full variable domain: KAGVTQTPRYLIKTRGQQVTLSCSPISGHRSVSWYQQTPGQGLQFLFEYFSETQRNKGNFPGRFSGRQFSNSRSEMNVSTLELGDSALYLCASRPLPERNEKLFFGSGTQLSVL.

The chain couples TRBV7-6 to TRBJ2-1; a possible D gene is TRBD1 (6 bases). Trimming removed 0 bases from V and 10 bases from J, with 10 bases in between. Germline values: CDR1 SGHVS, CDR2 FNYEAQ. The CDR3 covers 13 residues. This CDR3 is CASSLAIQGEQFF. CDR3 DNA sequence: TGTGCCAGCAGCTTAGCGATCCAGGGGGAGCAGTTCTTC.

The chain joins TRBV5-4 to TRBJ2-7; 9 bases align to TRBD2. V was pared by 3 bases and J by 0 bases, with 7 bases of the junction left unmatched. Per the germline V gene, CDR1 is SGHNT and CDR2 is YYREEE (reference sequence). The CDR3 runs to 16 residues. The CDR3 DNA reads TGTGCCAGCAGCTCCGGGGGGCGGGAGGGCTCCTACGAGCAGTACTTC. Translating it yields CASSSGGREGSYEQYF.

V is TRBV18 and J is TRBJ1-3; the match to TRBD1 covers 8 bases. The CDR3 covers 16 residues. Germline CDR1 is KGHSH and CDR2 is LQKENI. Germline trimming cut 4 bases from V and 1 base from J; bases unmatched to any gene: 6. CDR3 sequence reads: CASSRADRGSGNTIYF. In DNA form, the CDR3 reads TGTGCCAGCTCACGTGCTGACAGGGGATCTGGAAACACCATATATTTT.

This rearrangement joins TRBV6-4 to TRBJ1-1, with 7 positions matching TRBD1. V lost 5 bases and J lost 3; bases outside the gene matches: 3. The germline V gene encodes CDR1 MRHNA and CDR2 SNTAGT. This CDR3 has 13 amino acids. Here the CDR3 reads CASSIDRDTEAFF. CDR3 nucleotide sequence: TGTGCCAGCAGTATTGACAGGGACACTGAAGCTTTCTTT.

The rearrangement uses TRBV2 and TRBJ2-5; no definite D call. CDR1 and CDR2 from the germline V gene are SNHLY and FYNNEI. V lost 8 bases and J lost 5, with 18 bases in between. CDR3 size: 14 residues. The CDR3 DNA reads TGTGCCAGCCAGGTGGCAGGCAGTCGGGAGACCCAGTACTTC. Translating it yields CASQVAGSRETQYF.

There are many counts of this clone. The V call is TRBV19, the J call TRBJ1-5; D is undetermined. Trimming took off 6 bases at V and 1 base at J, with 13 bases between the two ends. The CDR3 runs 15 residues. The V gene's germline CDR1 is LNHDA and CDR2 SQIVND (reference sequence). The DNA of the CDR3 is TGTGCCAGTAGACGGAACGGGCCCAGCAATCAGCCCCAGCATTTT. The encoded protein is CASRRNGPSNQPQHF.

The genes are TRBV15 and TRBJ1-3; 7 positions match TRBD1. The germline V gene encodes CDR1 LNHNV and CDR2 YYDKDF (reference sequence). The CDR3 has 15 residues. After removal of 0 bases from V and 9 bases from J, the junction contained 8 bases not matched to a gene. The CDR3, as DNA: TGTGCCACCAGCAGAGATGCGGCAGGGGGACTCACCATATATTTT. Its translation: CATSRDAAGGLTIYF.

V gene TRBV29-1 combines with J gene TRBJ1-1, with a weak D call TRBD1 (6 bases). V was shortened by 4 bases and J by 6 bases, with 21 bases between the two germline ends. Germline CDR1 is SQVTM and CDR2 is ANQGSEA. There are 15 residues in the CDR3. The CDR3 loop is CSVGQGTASSPEAFF. DNA for the CDR3: TGCAGCGTTGGTCAGGGGACTGCAAGTTCCCCTGAAGCTTTCTTT.

For this clone: Other DNA sequences from this sample encode an identical CDR3 as well. The gene calls are TRBV19 and TRBJ1-5; 10 bases fit TRBD1. Germline CDR1 is LNHDA and CDR2 is SQIVND (reference sequence). Trimming took 4 bases from V and 4 from J; bases not matched to a gene: 4. The length of the CDR3 is 15 residues. The chain's CDR3 is CASSSGQGGNQPQHF. In nucleotides, the CDR3 is TGTGCCAGTAGTAGCGGACAGGGGGGGAATCAGCCCCAGCATTTT.

The V call is TRBV2, the J call TRBJ2-7, with TRBD2 as a possible D gene (5 bases). Trimming took 5 bases from V and 6 from J, leaving 17 bases between them. Germline values: CDR1 SNHLY, CDR2 FYNNEI. CDR3 length: 14 amino acids. The CDR3 bases are TGTGCCAGCAGTCTGCGGGTATCCATTGGCGAGCAGTACTTC. Protein: CASSLRVSIGEQYF.

This CDR3 reads CASSPGLAGDTGELFF. DNA for the CDR3: TGTGCCAGCAGCCCTGGACTAGCGGGAGACACCGGGGAGCTGTTTTTT. The rearrangement uses TRBV5-4 and TRBJ2-2; the match to TRBD2 covers 13 bases. Unmatched junction bases numbered 3, after V lost 4 bases and J lost 3 bases. The length of the CDR3 is 16 residues. Germline CDR1 reads SGHNT; CDR2 reads YYREEE (reference sequence).

The CDR3 sequence: CASSSTGSRKDTQYF. CDR3 in DNA: TGTGCCAGCAGCTCCACTGGTTCGAGAAAAGATACGCAGTATTTT. The genes are TRBV13 and TRBJ2-3, with D hard to call. The CDR3 totals 15 residues. V was trimmed by 4 bases and J by 5 bases, leaving 16 bases between them. Germline loops: CDR1 PRHDT, CDR2 FYEKMQ (reference sequence). Full variable domain (outside the CDR3, taken from reference TRBV13 and TRBJ2-3): AAGVIQSPRHLIKEKRETATLKCYPIPRHDTVYWYQQGPGQDPQFLISFYEKMQSDKGSIPDRFSAQQFSDYHSELNMSSLELGDSALYFCASSSTGSRKDTQYFGPGTRLTVL.

Ten or more counts support this clone. The gene calls are TRBV6-1 and TRBJ1-1; D remains ambiguous. Per germline, CDR1 MNHNS and CDR2 SASEGT. The CDR3 covers 14 residues. V shed 2 bases and J shed 7 bases, with 14 bases lying between them. DNA of the CDR3: TGTGCCAGCAGTGAATCGGAGGGCGCCGATGAAGCTTTCTTT. This encodes CASSESEGADEAFF.

J is TRBJ1-5 and V is TRBV7-9; 7 positions agree with TRBD1. This CDR3 is built from 14 residues. V dropped 5 bases and J dropped 5; count of bases not matched to a gene: 6. The V gene's germline CDR1 is SEHNR and CDR2 FQNEAQ (reference sequence). The CDR3 bases are TGTGCCAGCAGCCCGACAGGGTTGGATCAGCCCCAGCATTTT. Translated, it gives CASSPTGLDQPQHF.

The V and J genes are TRBV19 and TRBJ1-2, with D possibly TRBD1 on 5 matching bases. Germline V gives CDR1 LNHDA, CDR2 SQIVND (reference sequence). With 5 bases removed from V and 6 bases from J, the gap between germline ends came to 13 bases. This CDR3 has 13 amino acids. The CDR3 region has the DNA TGTGCCAGTAGTCCCAGGGTTTCGCATGGCTACACCTTC. It codes for CASSPRVSHGYTF.

This clone was seen a few times. The J gene is TRBJ1-2, the V gene TRBV28, with no clear D. Trimming took 5 bases from V and 3 from J, leaving 7 bases between them. CDR3 size: 12 residues. Per germline, CDR1 MDHEN and CDR2 SYDVKM. CDR3 in amino acids: CASSPLYYGYTF. The DNA of the CDR3 is TGTGCCAGCAGTCCCCTTTACTATGGCTACACCTTC.